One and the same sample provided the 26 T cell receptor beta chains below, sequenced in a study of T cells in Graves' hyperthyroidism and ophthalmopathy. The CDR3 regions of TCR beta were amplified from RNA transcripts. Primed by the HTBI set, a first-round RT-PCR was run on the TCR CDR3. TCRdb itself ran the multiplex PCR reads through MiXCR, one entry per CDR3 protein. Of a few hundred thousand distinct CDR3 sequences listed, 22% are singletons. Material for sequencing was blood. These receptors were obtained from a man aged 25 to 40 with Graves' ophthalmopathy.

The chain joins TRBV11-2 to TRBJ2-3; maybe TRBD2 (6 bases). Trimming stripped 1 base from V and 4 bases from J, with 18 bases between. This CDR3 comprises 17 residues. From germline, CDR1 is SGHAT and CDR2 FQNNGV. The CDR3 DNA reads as TGTGCCAGCAGCTTAGGGGGTTTGGGGGGAATGGCAGATACGCAGTATTTT. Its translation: CASSLGGLGGMADTQYF.

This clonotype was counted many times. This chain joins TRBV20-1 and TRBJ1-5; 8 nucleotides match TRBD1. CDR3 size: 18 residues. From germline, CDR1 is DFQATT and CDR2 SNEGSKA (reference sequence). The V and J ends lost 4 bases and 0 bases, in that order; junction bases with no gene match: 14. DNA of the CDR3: TGCAGTGCTATCTCGGGAGACAGGGGAAGGTATAGCAATCAGCCCCAGCATTTT. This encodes CSAISGDRGRYSNQPQHF.

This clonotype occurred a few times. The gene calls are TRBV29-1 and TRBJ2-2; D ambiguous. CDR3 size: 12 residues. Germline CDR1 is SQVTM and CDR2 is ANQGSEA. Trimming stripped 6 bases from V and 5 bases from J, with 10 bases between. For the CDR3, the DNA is TGCAGCGTGATCCCAGGTACCGGGGAGCTGTTTTTT. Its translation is CSVIPGTGELFF.

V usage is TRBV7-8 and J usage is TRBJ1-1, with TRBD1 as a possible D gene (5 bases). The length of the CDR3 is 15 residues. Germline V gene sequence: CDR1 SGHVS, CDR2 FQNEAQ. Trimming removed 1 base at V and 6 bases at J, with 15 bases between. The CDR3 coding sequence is TGTGCCAGCAGCTTAGTGAGGGTGGGGACCTCTGAAGCTTTCTTT. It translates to CASSLVRVGTSEAFF.

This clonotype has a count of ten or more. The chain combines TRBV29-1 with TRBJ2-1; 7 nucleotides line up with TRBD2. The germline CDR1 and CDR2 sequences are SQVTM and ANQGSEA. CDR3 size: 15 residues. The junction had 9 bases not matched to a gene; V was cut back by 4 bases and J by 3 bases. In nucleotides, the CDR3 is TGCAGCGTTGGGAGGGTCGCGGGAGTCTACAATGAGCAGTTCTTC. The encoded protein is CSVGRVAGVYNEQFF.

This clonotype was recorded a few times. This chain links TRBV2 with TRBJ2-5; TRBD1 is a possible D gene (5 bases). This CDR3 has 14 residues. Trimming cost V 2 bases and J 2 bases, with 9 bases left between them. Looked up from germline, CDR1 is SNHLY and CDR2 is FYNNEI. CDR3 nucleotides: TGTGCCAGCAGTGAATCGGCAGGGCAAGAGACCCAGTACTTC. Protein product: CASSESAGQETQYF.

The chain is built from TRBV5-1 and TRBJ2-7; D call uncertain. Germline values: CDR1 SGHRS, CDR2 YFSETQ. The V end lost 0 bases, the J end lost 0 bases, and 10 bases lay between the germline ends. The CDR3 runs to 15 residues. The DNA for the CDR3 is TGCGCCAGCAGCTTGGACAGTAACCCCTCCTACGAGCAGTACTTC. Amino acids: CASSLDSNPSYEQYF. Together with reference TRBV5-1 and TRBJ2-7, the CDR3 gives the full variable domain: KAGVTQTPRYLIKTRGQQVTLSCSPISGHRSVSWYQQTPGQGLQFLFEYFSETQRNKGNFPGRFSGRQFSNSRSEMNVSTLELGDSALYLCASSLDSNPSYEQYFGPGTRLTVT.

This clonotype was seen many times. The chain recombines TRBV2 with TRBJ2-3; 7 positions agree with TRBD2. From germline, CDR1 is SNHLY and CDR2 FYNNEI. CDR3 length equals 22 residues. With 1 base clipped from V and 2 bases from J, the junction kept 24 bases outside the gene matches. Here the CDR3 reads CASSEGRFLASGRTGFTDTQYF. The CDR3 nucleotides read TGTGCCAGCAGTGAAGGAAGGTTCCTAGCTAGCGGACGAACGGGCTTCACAGATACGCAGTATTTT.

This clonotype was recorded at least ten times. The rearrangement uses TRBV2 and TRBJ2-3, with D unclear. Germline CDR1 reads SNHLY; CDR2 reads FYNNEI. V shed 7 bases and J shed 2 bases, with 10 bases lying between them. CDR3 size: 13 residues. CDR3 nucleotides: TGTGCCAGCAAAGCTCGCAACACAGATACGCAGTATTTT. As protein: CASKARNTDTQYF.

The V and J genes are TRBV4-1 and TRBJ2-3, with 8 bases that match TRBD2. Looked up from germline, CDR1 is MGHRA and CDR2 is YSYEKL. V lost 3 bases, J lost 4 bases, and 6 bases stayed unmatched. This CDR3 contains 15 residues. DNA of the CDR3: TGCGCCAGCAGCCACAGGCGGGAGGACGCAGATACGCAGTATTTT. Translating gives CASSHRREDADTQYF.

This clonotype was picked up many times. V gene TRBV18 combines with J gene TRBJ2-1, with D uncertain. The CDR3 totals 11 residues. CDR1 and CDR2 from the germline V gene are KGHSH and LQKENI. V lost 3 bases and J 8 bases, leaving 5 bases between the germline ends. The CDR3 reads CASSPVDEQFF. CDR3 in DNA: TGTGCCAGCTCACCTGTGGATGAGCAGTTCTTC. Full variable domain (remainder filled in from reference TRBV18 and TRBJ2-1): NAGVMQNPRHLVRRRGQEARLRCSPMKGHSHVYWYRQLPEEGLKFMVYLQKENIIDESGMPKERFSAEFPKEGPSILRIQQVVRGDSAAYFCASSPVDEQFFGPGTRLTVL.

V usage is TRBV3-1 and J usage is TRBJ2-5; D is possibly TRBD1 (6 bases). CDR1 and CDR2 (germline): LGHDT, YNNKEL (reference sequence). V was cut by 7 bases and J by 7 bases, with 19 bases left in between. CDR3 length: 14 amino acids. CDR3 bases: TGTGCCAGCAACCCAGGGGCAGGGCGCGGGACCCAGTACTTC. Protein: CASNPGAGRGTQYF.

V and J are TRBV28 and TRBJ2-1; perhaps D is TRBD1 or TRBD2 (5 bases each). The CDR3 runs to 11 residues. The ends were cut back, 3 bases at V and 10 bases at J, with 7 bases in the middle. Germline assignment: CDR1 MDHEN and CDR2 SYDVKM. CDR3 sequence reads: CASSFGAEQFF. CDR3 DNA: TGTGCCAGCAGTTTCGGGGCCGAGCAGTTCTTC.

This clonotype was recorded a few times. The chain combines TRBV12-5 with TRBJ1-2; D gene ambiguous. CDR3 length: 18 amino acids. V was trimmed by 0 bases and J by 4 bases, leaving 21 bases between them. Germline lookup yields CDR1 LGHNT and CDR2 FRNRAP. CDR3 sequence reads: CASGLVLGSQATSYGYTF. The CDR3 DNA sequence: TGTGCTAGTGGTTTGGTACTAGGCAGCCAGGCCACGAGCTATGGCTACACCTTC.

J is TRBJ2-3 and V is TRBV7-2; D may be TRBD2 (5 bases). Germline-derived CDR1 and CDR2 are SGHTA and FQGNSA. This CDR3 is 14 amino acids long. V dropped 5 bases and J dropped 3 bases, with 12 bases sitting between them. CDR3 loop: CASSPDYLTDTQYF. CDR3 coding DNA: TGTGCCAGCAGCCCCGACTACCTGACAGATACGCAGTATTTT.

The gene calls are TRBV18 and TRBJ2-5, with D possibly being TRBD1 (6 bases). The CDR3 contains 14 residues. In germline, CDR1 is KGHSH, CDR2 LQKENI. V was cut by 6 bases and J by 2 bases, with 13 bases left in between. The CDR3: CASSWARGQETQYF. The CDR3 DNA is TGTGCCAGCTCCTGGGCCAGGGGACAAGAGACCCAGTACTTC.

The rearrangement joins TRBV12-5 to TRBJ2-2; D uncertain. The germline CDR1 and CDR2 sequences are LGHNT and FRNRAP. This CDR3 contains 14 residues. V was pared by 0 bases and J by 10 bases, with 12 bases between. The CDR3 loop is CASGLVSNGEELFF. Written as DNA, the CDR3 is TGTGCTAGTGGTTTGGTTTCGAATGGAGAGGAGCTGTTTTTT.

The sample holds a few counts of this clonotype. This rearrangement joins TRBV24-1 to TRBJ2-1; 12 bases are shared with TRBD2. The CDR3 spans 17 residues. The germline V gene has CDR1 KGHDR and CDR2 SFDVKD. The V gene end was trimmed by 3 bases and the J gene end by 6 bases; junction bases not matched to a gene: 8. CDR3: CATSDTRLAGVTNEQFF. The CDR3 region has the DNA TGTGCCACCAGTGATACCCGACTAGCGGGAGTCACCAATGAGCAGTTCTTC.

The CDR3 DNA reads TGTGCCAGCAGCCCCTCCTCATCGGGGCCCCGCGAATTCTTC. It encodes CASSPSSSGPREFF. The chain has TRBV3-1 and TRBJ2-1; either TRBD1 or TRBD2 may supply D (5 bases each). The CDR3 extends over 14 amino acids. In germline, CDR1 is LGHDT, CDR2 YNNKEL (reference sequence). V lost 4 bases and J lost 16, with 23 bases in between.

This chain's CDR3 is CATSDLTDRADNEQFF. The CDR3 DNA sequence: TGTGCCACCAGTGATTTGACGGACAGGGCGGACAATGAGCAGTTCTTC. The V and J genes are TRBV24-1 and TRBJ2-1; 8 bases agree with TRBD1. The germline V gene has CDR1 KGHDR and CDR2 SFDVKD. The trim removed 0 bases at V and 5 bases at J, leaving 5 bases unmatched. The CDR3 covers 16 residues.

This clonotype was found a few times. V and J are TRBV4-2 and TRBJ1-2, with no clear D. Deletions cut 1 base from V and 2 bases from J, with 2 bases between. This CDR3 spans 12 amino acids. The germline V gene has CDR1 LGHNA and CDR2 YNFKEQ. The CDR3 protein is CASSQANYGYTF. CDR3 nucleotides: TGTGCCAGCAGCCAAGCCAACTATGGCTACACCTTC.

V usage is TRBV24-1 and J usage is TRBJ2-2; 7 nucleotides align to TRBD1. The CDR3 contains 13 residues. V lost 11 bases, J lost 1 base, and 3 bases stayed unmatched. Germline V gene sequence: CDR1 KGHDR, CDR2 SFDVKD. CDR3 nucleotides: TGTGCCAAGGACAGGTTGAACACCGGGGAGCTGTTTTTT. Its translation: CAKDRLNTGELFF.

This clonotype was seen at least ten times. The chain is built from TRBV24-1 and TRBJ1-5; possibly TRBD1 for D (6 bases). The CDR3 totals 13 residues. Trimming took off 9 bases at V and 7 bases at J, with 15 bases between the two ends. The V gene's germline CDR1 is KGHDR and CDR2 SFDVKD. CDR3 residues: CATSWGQDQPQHF. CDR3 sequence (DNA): TGTGCCACCTCCTGGGGGCAGGACCAGCCCCAGCATTTT.

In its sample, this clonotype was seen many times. The CDR3 here is CASSEEAASYNEQFF. The DNA for the CDR3 is TGTGCCAGCAGTGAAGAAGCCGCTTCCTACAATGAGCAGTTCTTC. This rearrangement joins TRBV2 to TRBJ2-1; D call uncertain. Trimming shortened V by 1 base and J by 1 base, and 8 bases separated the two germline ends. The CDR3 covers 15 residues. Germline CDR1 reads SNHLY; CDR2 reads FYNNEI. The full variable domain, completed using reference TRBV2 and TRBJ2-1, is EPEVTQTPSHQVTQMGQEVILRCVPISNHLYFYWYRQILGQKVEFLVSFYNNEISEKSEIFDDQFSVERPDGSNFTLKIRSTKLEDSAMYFCASSEEAASYNEQFFGPGTRLTVL.

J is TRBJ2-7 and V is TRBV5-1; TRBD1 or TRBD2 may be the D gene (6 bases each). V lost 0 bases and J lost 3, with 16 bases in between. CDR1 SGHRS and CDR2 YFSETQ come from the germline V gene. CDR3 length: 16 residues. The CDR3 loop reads CASSLGTRRGVYEQYF. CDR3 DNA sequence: TGCGCCAGCAGCTTGGGGACCCGAAGGGGGGTCTACGAGCAGTACTTC.

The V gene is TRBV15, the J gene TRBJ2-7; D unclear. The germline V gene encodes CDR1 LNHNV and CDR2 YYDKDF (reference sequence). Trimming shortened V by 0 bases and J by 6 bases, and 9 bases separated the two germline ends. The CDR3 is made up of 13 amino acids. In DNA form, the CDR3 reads TGTGCCACCAGCAGAGATGAGGCTACCGAGCAGTACTTC. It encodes CATSRDEATEQYF.